This TCR beta chain was documented in a study of T-cell reconstitution after alpha-beta-depleted transplantation in children. The CDR3 is made up of 17 amino acids. The V and J ends lost 3 bases and 6 bases, in that order; junction bases with no gene match: 11. Unique molecular identifiers tagged the TCRbeta library. TCRdb re-derived calls from the PCR reads in MiXCR, one entry per CDR3 protein. The repertoire holds under 250,000 distinct CDR3 sequences, with 20% to 30% as singletons. Sequences were derived from PBMCs, mostly from graft donor cells, sampled 360 days after TCRalphabeta/CD19-depleted stem cell transplant. This TCR was recovered from a female patient between 2 and 10 years old who had a stem cell transplant for congenital amegakaryocytic thrombocytopenia, so the T cells may come from the graft donor. The chain combines TRBV12-3 or TRBV12-4 with TRBJ1-4, with TRBD1 identical over 9 bases. The CDR3 protein is CASSFEGTGSQYEKLFF. The CDR3 DNA sequence: TGTGCCAGCAGTTTTGAGGGGACAGGGAGTCAATATGAAAAACTGTTTTTT.